A single sample gave rise to the 23 T cell receptor beta chains below, sequenced in a study of cytomegalovirus exposure and HLA in healthy donors. Produced via immunoSEQ multiplex PCR; TCRdb's table is partial and in-frame only. The sample carries approximately 110,000 clones, around 94% recorded once. The sequenced sample was PBMCs. The receptors shown here come from a woman between 18 and 29 years old in good health and CMV-seronegative.

This chain joins TRBV19 and TRBJ2-7; 10 bases are shared with TRBD1. V shed 7 bases and J 2 bases; nucleotides not matched to a gene: 8. Germline values: CDR1 LNHDA, CDR2 SQIVND (reference sequence). The CDR3 extends over 15 amino acids. The chain's CDR3 is CASNVTGTGAYEQYF. Written as DNA, the CDR3 is TGTGCCAGTAATGTTACCGGGACAGGGGCCTACGAGCAGTACTTC.

V gene TRBV6-5 combines with J gene TRBJ2-3; TRBD1 matches 8 bases. Germline V gene lookup returns CDR1 MNHEY and CDR2 SVGAGI. Germline trimming cut 6 bases from V and 0 bases from J; bases unmatched to any gene: 5. This CDR3 is 15 amino acids long. The CDR3, as DNA: TGTGCCAGCAGCCCGGGACAGGATAGCACAGATACGCAGTATTTT. Amino acids: CASSPGQDSTDTQYF.

This chain uses TRBV11-2 with TRBJ2-2, with D perhaps TRBD1 (5 bases). V lost 5 bases to trimming and J lost 3 bases, with 10 bases between them. The CDR3 consists of 14 residues. The germline gives CDR1 SGHAT, CDR2 FQNNGV. DNA for the CDR3: TGTGCCAGCAGCGCCAGGGCCCACACCGGGGAGCTGTTTTTT. Residues: CASSARAHTGELFF.

The rearrangement links TRBV18 to TRBJ2-5, with D tentatively TRBD2 (6 bases). This CDR3 has 14 residues. Germline lookup yields CDR1 KGHSH and CDR2 LQKENI. Trimming stripped 3 bases from V and 1 base from J, with 9 bases between. In nucleotides, the CDR3 is TGTGCCAGCTCACCCGGACTACTCCAAGAGACCCAGTACTTC. Protein product: CASSPGLLQETQYF.

This chain links TRBV7-6 with TRBJ2-1; 8 positions agree with TRBD2. This CDR3 comprises 15 residues. Germline V gives CDR1 SGHVS, CDR2 FNYEAQ. V gave up 1 base and J gave up 1 base; unmatched junction bases: 0. CDR3 nucleotide sequence: TGTGCCAGCAGCTTAGTAGCGGGGTCCTACAATGAGCAGTTCTTC. This gives the protein CASSLVAGSYNEQFF.

The chain carries TRBV5-1 and TRBJ1-1, with unresolved D. This CDR3 is 12 amino acids long. V lost 4 bases to trimming and J lost 5 bases, with 9 bases between them. In germline, CDR1 is SGHRS, CDR2 YFSETQ. CDR3 loop: CASSLRTTEAFF. The DNA of the CDR3 is TGCGCCAGCAGCCTAAGGACTACTGAAGCTTTCTTT.

The chain uses TRBV5-6 and TRBJ1-4; 8 bases are a match to TRBD1. CDR3 length equals 16 residues. Germline loops: CDR1 SGHDT, CDR2 YYEEEE. The J segment lost 7 bases and the V segment lost 0 bases, leaving 8 bases of the junction unmatched. The DNA of the CDR3 is TGTGCCAGCAGCTTGGGCGGGGCAGGGGGCGTTGAAAAACTGTTTTTT. The encoded protein is CASSLGGAGGVEKLFF. Full variable domain (missing parts from reference TRBV5-6 and TRBJ1-4): DAGVTQSPTHLIKTRGQQVTLRCSPKSGHDTVSWYQQALGQGPQFIFQYYEEEERQRGNFPDRFSGHQFPNYSSELNVNALLLGDSALYLCASSLGGAGGVEKLFFGSGTQLSVL.

This rearrangement joins TRBV2 to TRBJ2-3; D might be TRBD2 (5 bases). V was pared by 3 bases and J by 2 bases, with 12 bases between. The CDR3 is 15 amino acids. Looked up from germline, CDR1 is SNHLY and CDR2 is FYNNEI. The chain's CDR3 is CASSDQLGPTDTQYF. CDR3 nucleotides: TGTGCCAGCAGTGATCAACTAGGCCCCACAGATACGCAGTATTTT.

This chain uses TRBV11-2 with TRBJ2-3; 7 nucleotides line up with TRBD1. V lost 6 bases to trimming and J lost 4 bases; unmatched junction nucleotides: 1. CDR3 length equals 12 residues. From germline, CDR1 is SGHAT and CDR2 FQNNGV. The CDR3 DNA sequence: TGTGCCAGCAGACAGGGGTCAGATACGCAGTATTTT. The encoded protein is CASRQGSDTQYF.

The V gene is TRBV4-1, the J gene TRBJ2-7; 10 nucleotides line up with TRBD2. This CDR3 region has 17 residues. V shed 3 bases, J shed 0 bases, and the junction held 8 bases outside the gene matches. The V gene's germline CDR1 is MGHRA and CDR2 YSYEKL. The CDR3 coding sequence is TGCGCCAGCAGCCAGCACCTCACTAGCGGGAACTCCTACGAGCAGTACTTC. As protein: CASSQHLTSGNSYEQYF.

V is TRBV18 and J is TRBJ2-7, with 9 bases fitting TRBD2. Looked up from germline, CDR1 is KGHSH and CDR2 is LQKENI. V gave up 3 bases and J gave up 4 bases; unmatched junction bases: 7. The CDR3 covers 15 residues. CDR3 in DNA: TGTGCCAGCTCACCTTCGCGGGGGGGCCTGTACGAGCAGTACTTC. This encodes CASSPSRGGLYEQYF.

The chain couples TRBV5-1 to TRBJ2-5; D is perhaps TRBD1 (6 bases). Deletions cut 3 bases from V and 2 bases from J, with 17 bases between. This CDR3 is 16 amino acids long. Per germline, CDR1 SGHRS and CDR2 YFSETQ. This CDR3 reads CASSWDPSQGQETQYF. The CDR3 DNA sequence: TGCGCCAGCAGCTGGGACCCTTCTCAGGGGCAAGAGACCCAGTACTTC. Variable domain in full (rest from reference TRBV5-1 and TRBJ2-5): KAGVTQTPRYLIKTRGQQVTLSCSPISGHRSVSWYQQTPGQGLQFLFEYFSETQRNKGNFPGRFSGRQFSNSRSEMNVSTLELGDSALYLCASSWDPSQGQETQYFGPGTRLLVL.

This clone was found once. The chain joins TRBV15 to TRBJ1-2; D gene uncertain. CDR3 length equals 13 residues. V was cut by 3 bases and J by 4 bases, with 9 bases left in between. Germline lookup yields CDR1 LNHNV and CDR2 YYDKDF (reference sequence). The CDR3 reads CATSSRVGYGYTF. The CDR3 DNA is TGTGCCACCAGCAGCCGGGTCGGCTATGGCTACACCTTC.

The chain is built from TRBV4-1 and TRBJ2-7, with D possibly TRBD1 on 7 matching bases. The V end lost 4 bases, the J end lost 0 bases, and 13 bases lay between the germline ends. The CDR3 has 15 amino acids. Germline assignment: CDR1 MGHRA and CDR2 YSYEKL. CDR3 DNA sequence: TGCGCCAGCAGCCGAGCAGGGGGGAGCTCCTACGAGCAGTACTTC. It yields the protein CASSRAGGSSYEQYF.

The gene calls are TRBV27 and TRBJ2-1; D unclear. The germline V gene has CDR1 MNHEY and CDR2 SMNVEV (reference sequence). The CDR3 consists of 13 residues. V was trimmed by 3 bases and J by 5 bases, leaving 8 bases between them. CDR3 loop: CASSFGQNNEQFF. In nucleotides, the CDR3 is TGTGCCAGCAGTTTCGGTCAAAACAATGAGCAGTTCTTC.

The CDR3 loop is CASSLVGGADQPQHF. The CDR3 DNA follows: TGTGCCAGCAGCCTAGTCGGCGGGGCAGATCAGCCCCAGCATTTT. The rearrangement links TRBV7-9 to TRBJ1-5, with a possible D match to TRBD1 (5 bases). The CDR3 is made up of 15 amino acids. Germline lookup yields CDR1 SEHNR and CDR2 FQNEAQ (reference sequence). Trimming left V 5 bases short and J 5 bases short, with 16 bases between. Variable domain in full (rest from reference TRBV7-9 and TRBJ1-5): DTGVSQNPRHKITKRGQNVTFRCDPISEHNRLYWYRQTLGQGPEFLTYFQNEAQLEKSRLLSDRFSAERPKGSFSTLEIQRTEQGDSAMYLCASSLVGGADQPQHFGDGTRLSIL.

The J gene is TRBJ2-2, the V gene TRBV19; the D is unclear. Germline V gives CDR1 LNHDA, CDR2 SQIVND (reference sequence). The CDR3 is 13 amino acids. V shed 7 bases and J shed 0 bases, with 6 bases lying between them. The CDR3 reads CASMQTNTGELFF. CDR3 in DNA: TGTGCCAGTATGCAGACGAACACCGGGGAGCTGTTTTTT.

The count of this clone is one. V gene TRBV7-3 combines with J gene TRBJ1-1; D call uncertain. This CDR3 region has 14 residues. Germline CDR1 and CDR2: SGHTA and FQGTGA. Trimming took 3 bases from V and 3 from J, leaving 11 bases between them. Written as DNA, the CDR3 is TGTGCCAGCAGCTTGGGAGTGGAAGACACTGAAGCTTTCTTT. It codes for CASSLGVEDTEAFF.

This sequence joins TRBV7-3 and TRBJ1-1; D ambiguous. CDR1 and CDR2 (germline): SGHTA, FQGTGA. The CDR3 length is 13 residues. V was cut by 3 bases and J by 1 base, with 6 bases left in between. The CDR3 DNA sequence: TGTGCCAGCAGCTTGTCAGGGAACACTGAAGCTTTCTTT. The encoded protein is CASSLSGNTEAFF.

To note about this clone: The limits of the CDR3 on the DNA are not certain, so only TCRdb's listed CDR3 is given. The chain carries TRBV10-2 and TRBJ1-1; the table's D gene call, TRBD1, was not cross checked with the DNA. CDR1 WSHSY and CDR2 SAAADI come from the germline V gene. The CDR3 comprises 15 residues, both ends counted. The chain's CDR3 is CASSSVAVMNTEAFF.

The V gene is TRBV5-6, the J gene TRBJ2-7, with a tentative D call TRBD2 (5 bases). The CDR3 extends over 14 amino acids. The ends were cut back, 0 bases at V and 6 bases at J, with 13 bases in the middle. Germline V gene sequence: CDR1 SGHDT, CDR2 YYEEEE. The CDR3 DNA is TGTGCCAGCAGCTTGGGGGTCGGGGTTGTCGAGCAGTACTTC. Protein product: CASSLGVGVVEQYF. The full variable domain, completed using reference TRBV5-6 and TRBJ2-7, is DAGVTQSPTHLIKTRGQQVTLRCSPKSGHDTVSWYQQALGQGPQFIFQYYEEEERQRGNFPDRFSGHQFPNYSSELNVNALLLGDSALYLCASSLGVGVVEQYFGPGTRLTVT.

The genes are TRBV28 and TRBJ1-2; TRBD1 might be the D (6 bases). The germline V gene encodes CDR1 MDHEN and CDR2 SYDVKM. Trimming stripped 6 bases from V and 6 bases from J, with 20 bases between. The CDR3 covers 15 residues. The CDR3 loop is CASSLLTGIGNGYTF. In DNA form, the CDR3 reads TGTGCCAGCAGCCTTCTCACAGGGATTGGGAATGGCTACACCTTC.

This chain connects TRBV30 to TRBJ1-2; 9 bases are a match to TRBD1. Trimming took 3 bases from V and 7 from J; bases not matched to a gene: 9. Germline loops: CDR1 GTSNPN, CDR2 SVGIG (reference sequence). The CDR3 contains 14 residues. The CDR3 sequence: CAWRDRDRVFGYTF. In nucleotides, the CDR3 is TGTGCCTGGAGGGACCGGGACAGGGTCTTTGGCTACACCTTC.